This TCR beta chain was sequenced during a study of CD8 T cells in Susac syndrome. Study details: Clinically active disease was present in more than five of the sequenced Susac syndrome patients. Roughly eight of these patients were in remission. Treatment status at blood draw for the Susac syndrome patients was therapy-naive, corticosteroids, or intravenous immunoglobulin alone.

After extraction with the RNeasy kit, about 0.45 to 1 ug of the RNA was reverse transcribed using random hexamers. Multiplex immunoSEQ PCR targeted 54 Vbeta and 13 Jbeta TCR beta segments. TCRdb re-analysed the immunoSEQ multiplex PCR reads in MiXCR, keeping a single row per CDR3 protein. The table includes approximately 74,000 distinct CDR3 sequences, about 93% detected once. CDR1 and CDR2 from the germline V gene are MRHNA and SNTAGT. The length of the CDR3 is 14 residues. Trimming removed 6 bases from V and 7 bases from J; junction bases left unmatched: 10. The TCR comes from a human donor with Susac syndrome. This chain links TRBV6-4 with TRBJ2-3; 7 nucleotides match TRBD2. Input material: CD4+ T cells from PBMCs. CDR3 residues: CASSPGTKAHTQYF. In nucleotides, the CDR3 is TGTGCCAGCAGCCCCGGGACTAAGGCGCATACGCAGTATTTT.